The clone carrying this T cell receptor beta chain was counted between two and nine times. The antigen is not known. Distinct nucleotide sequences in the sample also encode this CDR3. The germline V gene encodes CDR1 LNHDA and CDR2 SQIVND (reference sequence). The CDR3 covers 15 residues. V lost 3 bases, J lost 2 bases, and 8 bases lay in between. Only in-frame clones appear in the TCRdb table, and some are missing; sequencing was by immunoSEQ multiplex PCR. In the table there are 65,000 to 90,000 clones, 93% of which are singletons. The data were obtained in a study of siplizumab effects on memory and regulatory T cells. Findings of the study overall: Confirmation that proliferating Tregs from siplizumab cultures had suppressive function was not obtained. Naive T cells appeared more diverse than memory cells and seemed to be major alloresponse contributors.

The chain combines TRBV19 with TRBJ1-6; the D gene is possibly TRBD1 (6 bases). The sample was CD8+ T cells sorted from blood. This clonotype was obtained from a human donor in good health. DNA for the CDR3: TGTGCCAGTAGTATCGGGGGCACCTATAATTCACCCCTCCACTTT. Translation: CASSIGGTYNSPLHF.